The 25 T cell receptor beta chains below come from one sample, sequenced in a study of post-analysis software for immune sequencing data. Their antigen targets remain unknown. Unique molecular identifiers featured in each of the TCR beta cDNA libraries. TCRdb processed the PCR reads anew with MiXCR; each CDR3 protein has one entry. The data hold 650,000 to 900,000 distinct CDR3 sequences, with under 60% observed a single time. Study-wide results and caveats: There were roughly 5 TRBV segments more frequent in patients than controls, and TRBV5-6, TRBV5-1 and TRBV20-1 were among them.

Sample: blood. The origin of the receptors is a girl under 18 with multiple sclerosis.

The genes are TRBV28 and TRBJ1-4; tentative D call: TRBD1 (6 bases). Per germline, CDR1 MDHEN and CDR2 SYDVKM. The CDR3 spans 16 residues. V was shortened by 1 base and J by 5 bases, with 14 bases between the two germline ends. CDR3 loop: CASSLYGYRANEKLFF. Here the CDR3 DNA reads TGTGCCAGCAGTTTATATGGGTACAGGGCGAATGAAAAACTGTTTTTT. Based on the CDR3 plus reference TRBV28 and TRBJ1-4, the full variable domain is DVKVTQSSRYLVKRTGEKVFLECVQDMDHENMFWYRQDPGLGLRLIYFSYDVKMKEKGDIPEGYSVSREKKERFSLILESASTNQTSMYLCASSLYGYRANEKLFFGSGTQLSVL.

This clonotype has just a few counts. The J gene is TRBJ1-2, the V gene TRBV20-1, with D unclear. V lost 2 bases, J lost 8 bases, and 15 bases lay in between. Looked up from germline, CDR1 is DFQATT and CDR2 is SNEGSKA (reference sequence). There are 13 residues in the CDR3. CDR3 sequence reads: CSARPTIQRGYTF. For the CDR3, the DNA is TGCAGTGCTAGACCCACAATCCAGAGGGGCTACACCTTC.

J is TRBJ1-4 and V is TRBV28, with D tentatively TRBD1 (6 bases). Per germline, CDR1 MDHEN and CDR2 SYDVKM. Trimming took off 8 bases at V and 5 bases at J, with 21 bases between the two ends. This CDR3 region has 16 residues. CDR3 in DNA: TGTGCCAGCGGCACGGGGGGCGGGCGGGTGAATGAAAAACTGTTTTTT. Encoded protein: CASGTGGGRVNEKLFF.

Only a few counts were recorded for this clonotype. In DNA form, the CDR3 reads TGCAGCGTTGACCCTACAGGGGGCACTGAAGCTTTCTTT. It translates to CSVDPTGGTEAFF. The chain joins TRBV29-1 to TRBJ1-1; 8 positions agree with TRBD1. The CDR3 totals 13 residues. CDR1 and CDR2 (germline): SQVTM, ANQGSEA. V was clipped by 3 bases and J by 4 bases; unmatched bases: 4.

This clonotype was counted a few times. V gene TRBV24-1 combines with J gene TRBJ2-5, with 8 nucleotides matching TRBD1. Looked up from germline, CDR1 is KGHDR and CDR2 is SFDVKD. Trimming at V came to 1 base and at J to 5 bases, leaving 11 bases not matched to a gene. The CDR3 runs to 17 residues. The CDR3 DNA is TGTGCCACCAGTGATTTTAGGAGTGGCAGGGGGCGTGAGACCCAGTACTTC. Translated, it gives CATSDFRSGRGRETQYF.

This clonotype was seen a handful of times. The chain joins TRBV6-5 to TRBJ2-7, with TRBD1 identical over 8 bases. The CDR3 is made up of 15 amino acids. V lost 6 bases and J lost 3; bases outside the gene matches: 10. CDR1 is MNHEY, CDR2 SVGAGI, per germline. CDR3: CASRPGTGGNYEQYF. In nucleotides, the CDR3 is TGTGCCAGCAGGCCTGGAACAGGGGGAAACTACGAGCAGTACTTC.

This chain links TRBV20-1 with TRBJ1-5; 9 bases agree with TRBD1. Germline values: CDR1 DFQATT, CDR2 SNEGSKA (reference sequence). The length of the CDR3 is 16 residues. J was trimmed by 0 bases and V by 5 bases; bases with no gene match: 8. Here the CDR3 reads CSARGQGSYSNQPQHF. Here the CDR3 DNA reads TGCAGTGCTCGCGGACAGGGGAGTTATAGCAATCAGCCCCAGCATTTT.

V usage is TRBV19 and J usage is TRBJ1-1; no reliable D call. Trimming shortened V by 1 base and J by 5 bases, and 8 bases separated the two germline ends. The CDR3 has 13 residues. Germline V gene lookup returns CDR1 LNHDA and CDR2 SQIVND (reference sequence). CDR3 residues: CASSIGLRTEAFF. The CDR3 bases are TGTGCCAGTAGTATAGGCTTGCGGACTGAAGCTTTCTTT. Full variable domain (missing parts from reference TRBV19 and TRBJ1-1): DGGITQSPKYLFRKEGQNVTLSCEQNLNHDAMYWYRQDPGQGLRLIYYSQIVNDFQKGDIAEGYSVSREKKESFPLTVTSAQKNPTAFYLCASSIGLRTEAFFGQGTRLTVV.

A few counts support this clonotype. This chain connects TRBV29-1 to TRBJ2-1; unclear D gene. Trimming shortened V by 6 bases and J by 10 bases, and 16 bases separated the two germline ends. Germline V gives CDR1 SQVTM, CDR2 ANQGSEA. CDR3 size: 12 residues. For the CDR3, the DNA is TGCAGCGTCCGGTTGACCCCGCAAGAGCAGTTCTTC. It yields the protein CSVRLTPQEQFF.

CDR3 sequence reads: CSARAGLAAPHEQFF. The CDR3 DNA follows: TGCAGTGCTAGGGCGGGACTAGCGGCTCCCCATGAGCAGTTCTTC. The V call is TRBV20-1, the J call TRBJ2-1; 11 bases match TRBD2. The CDR3 extends over 15 amino acids. Germline CDR1 DFQATT, CDR2 SNEGSKA (reference sequence). Trimming at V came to 3 bases and at J to 8 bases, leaving 9 bases not matched to a gene.

The chain uses TRBV15 and TRBJ2-1; 11 bases agree with TRBD2. V lost 0 bases to trimming and J lost 0 bases; unmatched junction nucleotides: 1. CDR1 LNHNV and CDR2 YYDKDF come from the germline V gene (reference sequence). CDR3 length equals 17 residues. The CDR3 is CATSREGTSGSYNEQFF. CDR3 nucleotide sequence: TGTGCCACCAGCAGAGAGGGGACTAGCGGCTCCTACAATGAGCAGTTCTTC.

As for this clonotype: The junction differs from germline at one of its ends, possibly a read error. V usage is TRBV29-1 and J usage is TRBJ2-1; D is possibly TRBD2 (6 bases). Germline loops: CDR1 SQVTM, CDR2 ANQGSEA. This CDR3 is built from 14 residues. The CDR3 DNA is TGCAGCGTTGAATTCGCGGGGTCCTACAATGGGCAGTTCTTC. Its translation is CSVEFAGSYNGQFF.

This clonotype turned up a few times. The chain uses TRBV24-1 and TRBJ2-1, with D possibly TRBD1 on 5 matching bases. V lost 4 bases and J 6 bases, leaving 12 bases between the germline ends. There are 14 residues in the CDR3. Germline V lookup: CDR1 KGHDR, CDR2 SFDVKD. The CDR3 DNA reads as TGTGCCACCAGTGACCCTGGACAAATCAATGAGCAGTTCTTC. Amino acid sequence: CATSDPGQINEQFF.

DNA for the CDR3: TGCAGCGTTGAAGATGGAACTAGCGGAGGGGCAGATACGCAGTATTTT. Amino acid sequence: CSVEDGTSGGADTQYF. The rearrangement joins TRBV29-1 to TRBJ2-3; 8 bases are shared with TRBD2. CDR1 and CDR2 (germline): SQVTM, ANQGSEA. The length of the CDR3 is 16 residues. The J segment lost 4 bases and the V segment lost 0 bases, leaving 9 bases of the junction unmatched.

V gene TRBV12-3 or TRBV12-4 combines with J gene TRBJ2-7; 8 positions agree with TRBD1. TRBJ2-5 explains the end of the DNA better; the J call may be wrong. This CDR3 region has 15 residues. CDR3 nucleotides: TGTGCCAGCACCAGTGGACAGGGTCGTAGAGAGACCCAGTACTTC. Its protein product is CASTSGQGRRETQYF.

J is TRBJ2-3 and V is TRBV20-1; D gene unclear. The CDR3 totals 16 residues. Germline CDR1 is DFQATT and CDR2 is SNEGSKA (reference sequence). Trimming pared 0 bases from V and 2 bases from J, leaving 15 bases between. CDR3 protein: CSARDSWLPLTDTQYF. In nucleotides, the CDR3 is TGCAGTGCTAGAGATTCTTGGCTACCCCTCACAGATACGCAGTATTTT.

This clonotype was detected only a few times. The gene calls are TRBV6-5 and TRBJ1-1; possibly TRBD1 for D (5 bases). CDR3 length: 13 amino acids. Deletions cut 0 bases from V and 8 bases from J, with 10 bases between. Germline CDR1 and CDR2: MNHEY and SVGAGI. CDR3: CASSYSGASEAFF. As DNA, the CDR3 is TGTGCCAGCAGTTACTCCGGGGCGTCGGAAGCTTTCTTT.

CDR3 in amino acids: CASSSWRTDTQYF. The CDR3 bases are TGTGCCAGCAGCTCCTGGCGCACAGATACGCAGTATTTT. The gene calls are TRBV7-2 and TRBJ2-3, with unresolved D. The CDR3 has 13 residues. V was pared by 4 bases and J by 1 base, with 6 bases between. Germline V gene data show CDR1 as SGHTA and CDR2 as FQGNSA.

This clonotype was counted between two and nine times. The rearrangement links TRBV6-5 to TRBJ1-2; no reliable D call. This CDR3 is built from 11 residues. The V end was cut by 4 bases, the J end by 8 bases, with 8 bases between. The germline V gene encodes CDR1 MNHEY and CDR2 SVGAGI. The CDR3 protein is CASSSVWGYTF. The CDR3 DNA sequence: TGTGCCAGCAGTTCCGTTTGGGGCTACACCTTC.

This clonotype was detected a few times. The chain is built from TRBV5-1 and TRBJ2-1, with 9 nucleotides matching TRBD1. CDR3 length: 15 amino acids. Germline V gene data show CDR1 as SGHRS and CDR2 as YFSETQ. V dropped 0 bases and J dropped 8; count of bases not matched to a gene: 6. CDR3 sequence reads: CASSLEGQGLHEQFF. For the CDR3, the DNA is TGCGCCAGCAGCTTGGAGGGACAGGGTCTCCATGAGCAGTTCTTC.

This clonotype was observed many times. This chain links TRBV5-1 with TRBJ2-3; 12 positions match TRBD2. The V gene end was trimmed by 4 bases and the J gene end by 0 bases; junction bases not matched to a gene: 3. Germline V gene data show CDR1 as SGHRS and CDR2 as YFSETQ. CDR3 length: 16 amino acids. CDR3 DNA sequence: TGCGCCAGCAGCCTTGGGACTAGCGGGAGCACAGATACGCAGTATTTT. Its translation: CASSLGTSGSTDTQYF.

V and J are TRBV7-9 and TRBJ2-3; D is unresolved. Germline V gives CDR1 SEHNR, CDR2 FQNEAQ (reference sequence). Deletions cut 6 bases from V and 2 bases from J, with 15 bases between. The CDR3 is 15 residues long. This CDR3 is CASSFGKQITDTQYF. The CDR3 DNA reads as TGTGCCAGCAGTTTCGGCAAGCAGATCACAGATACGCAGTATTTT.

This chain joins TRBV4-1 and TRBJ2-1; unclear D gene. In germline, CDR1 is MGHRA, CDR2 YSYEKL. CDR3 length: 16 residues. The V end lost 1 base, the J end lost 8 bases, and 18 bases lay between the germline ends. CDR3 residues: CASSQVQLMFGYEQFF. The CDR3 coding sequence is TGCGCCAGCAGCCAAGTTCAGCTGATGTTTGGCTATGAGCAGTTCTTC.

CDR3 loop: CASTRTGGYTEAFF. CDR3 sequence (DNA): TGTGCCAGCACAAGAACCGGGGGTTACACTGAAGCTTTCTTT. The chain recombines TRBV12-3 or TRBV12-4 with TRBJ1-1; D is possibly TRBD1 (5 bases). There are 14 residues in the CDR3. V lost 7 bases and J lost 3, with 15 bases in between.

The chain employs TRBV14 and TRBJ1-5, with unresolved D. Per the germline V gene, CDR1 is SGHDN and CDR2 is FVKESK. This CDR3 region has 14 residues. V was pared by 0 bases and J by 9 bases, with 12 bases between. CDR3 sequence: CASSQDGLSLPQHF. The CDR3 DNA is TGTGCCAGCAGCCAAGATGGACTCAGCCTGCCCCAGCATTTT.